The 8 T cell receptor beta chains below all came from one sample that was sequenced in a study of control samples from healthy donors and cancer patients. Using immunoSEQ multiplex PCR, the repertoire was profiled, and TCRdb retains in-frame clones only, with some absent. The sample holds about 120,000 clones, approximately 90% seen once. Sequencing was done on a sample of blood. The source of these receptors is a woman aged 50 to 60 in good health.

This chain connects TRBV28 to TRBJ1-2, with 12 bases identical to TRBD1. The CDR3 loop spans 16 amino acids. CDR1 is MDHEN and CDR2 is SYDVKM in the germline V gene. Germline trimming cut 1 base from V and 8 bases from J; bases unmatched to any gene: 8. CDR3: CASSLSGTGGARGYTF. The CDR3 DNA reads as TGTGCCAGCAGTTTATCCGGGACAGGGGGCGCGCGGGGCTACACCTTC.

The V and J genes are TRBV10-3 and TRBJ1-2; D is uncertain. The CDR3 extends over 12 amino acids. Germline V gene lookup returns CDR1 ENHRY and CDR2 SYGVKD. The V gene lost 3 bases and the J gene lost 3 bases, with 5 bases spanning the gap. The CDR3 region is CAISDTDYGYTF. As DNA, the CDR3 is TGTGCCATCAGTGATACAGACTATGGCTACACCTTC.

V is TRBV3-1 (or the pseudogene TRBV3-2) and J is TRBJ2-1; D not certain. The CDR3 length is 13 residues. The germline CDR1 and CDR2 sequences are LGHDT and YNNKEL (reference sequence). V was trimmed by 4 bases and J by 5 bases, leaving 9 bases between them. The CDR3 loop is CASSPRPNNEQFF. Written as DNA, the CDR3 is TGTGCCAGCAGCCCCAGACCGAACAATGAGCAGTTCTTC.

This clone was observed a single time. The rearrangement joins TRBV28 to TRBJ2-7, with 8 positions matching TRBD2. Trimming at V came to 4 bases and at J to 5 bases, leaving 10 bases not matched to a gene. Germline V gives CDR1 MDHEN, CDR2 SYDVKM. The length of the CDR3 is 15 residues. In nucleotides, the CDR3 is TGTGCCAGCAGTTGGGAAGCGGGAGAGATGAACGAGCAGTACTTC. Its translation is CASSWEAGEMNEQYF.

The rearrangement uses TRBV29-1 and TRBJ2-7, with unresolved D. The germline V gene has CDR1 SQVTM and CDR2 ANQGSEA. V was clipped by 3 bases and J by 6 bases, with 15 bases between them. This CDR3 has 13 amino acids. The CDR3 DNA reads TGCAGCGTTGATGGTCAGGTAGTGCTCGAGCAGTACTTC. Protein product: CSVDGQVVLEQYF.

The chain is built from TRBV30 and TRBJ1-5; D is undetermined. Per the germline V gene, CDR1 is GTSNPN and CDR2 is SVGIG (reference sequence). CDR3 length: 14 amino acids. Trimming pared 2 bases from V and 2 bases from J, leaving 10 bases between. The CDR3 coding sequence is TGTGCCTGGAGTTCGGTACGTGGCAATCAGCCCCAGCATTTT. Its protein product is CAWSSVRGNQPQHF.

The J gene is TRBJ2-3, the V gene TRBV28; D remains unclear. The CDR3 is 14 amino acids. V gave up 5 bases and J gave up 2 bases, with 11 bases separating them. CDR1 is MDHEN and CDR2 is SYDVKM in the germline V gene. CDR3 amino acids: CASSPDTLTDTQYF. The CDR3 nucleotides are TGTGCCAGCAGTCCGGATACTCTCACAGATACGCAGTATTTT.

The chain uses TRBV15 and TRBJ2-5, with D hard to call. The germline V gene has CDR1 LNHNV and CDR2 YYDKDF (reference sequence). Trimming removed 1 base at V and 7 bases at J, with 13 bases between. This CDR3 contains 14 residues. This chain's CDR3 is CATSRGVGTRTQYF. The CDR3 coding sequence is TGTGCCACCAGCAGAGGAGTGGGTACGAGGACCCAGTACTTC.